These 18 T cell receptor beta chains were all obtained from the same sample, sequenced in a study of T cell responses to AZD1222 COVID-19 vaccine. TCRdb keeps only in-frame clones here, not all; method: immunoSEQ multiplex PCR. This sample has some 95,000 clones; approximately 89% occur once, and the top ten carry 2.8%. The specimen was peripheral blood, collected on day 0 of MenACWY control vaccination. All receptors come from an adult in good health.

CDR3 sequence (DNA): TGTGCCAGTAAGAGAGGCTCCTATAATTCACCCCTCCACTTT. Its translation: CASKRGSYNSPLHF. This rearrangement joins TRBV19 to TRBJ1-6; D unresolved. Trimming left V 7 bases short and J 0 bases short, with 7 bases between. The CDR3 contains 14 residues. Germline V gene lookup returns CDR1 LNHDA and CDR2 SQIVND (reference sequence).

The gene calls are TRBV11-3 and TRBJ2-3, with D perhaps TRBD2 (7 bases). The germline gives CDR1 SGHNT, CDR2 YENEEA. The CDR3 is 18 amino acids. Trimming shortened V by 4 bases and J by 5 bases, and 25 bases separated the two germline ends. Written as DNA, the CDR3 is TGTGCCAGCAGCTCGCTGGGGGGGGCCTTCTCGTCGGGAGATACGCAGTATTTT. The encoded protein is CASSSLGGAFSSGDTQYF.

The chain combines TRBV12-3 or TRBV12-4 with TRBJ1-1; maybe TRBD1 (6 bases). V lost 6 bases, J lost 4 bases, and 12 bases lay in between. CDR3 length equals 13 residues. DNA of the CDR3: TGTGCCAGCAGACAGGGAGGGATCACTGAAGCTTTCTTT. Amino acids: CASRQGGITEAFF.

This clone showed up just a few times. This chain links TRBV27 with TRBJ1-3; 8 bases align to TRBD1. The CDR3 is made up of 17 amino acids. The germline V gene has CDR1 MNHEY and CDR2 SMNVEV (reference sequence). J lost 4 bases, V lost 0 bases, and 8 bases had no gene match. CDR3 DNA: TGTGCCAGCAGTTTATCCCCTCCACAGGGGGTCGGAAACACCATATATTTT. Translated, it gives CASSLSPPQGVGNTIYF.

J is TRBJ1-1 and V is TRBV29-1; D gene ambiguous. V was trimmed by 6 bases and J by 0 bases, leaving 14 bases between them. Per the germline V gene, CDR1 is SQVTM and CDR2 is ANQGSEA. The CDR3 extends over 14 amino acids. DNA of the CDR3: TGCAGCGTCCGACGGACGGTCATGAACACTGAAGCTTTCTTT. This sequence encodes CSVRRTVMNTEAFF.

The chain has TRBV28 and TRBJ2-1; D possibly corresponds to TRBD1 (6 bases). Germline CDR1 MDHEN, CDR2 SYDVKM. The germline V and J ends were trimmed by 2 bases and 15 bases, with 11 bases remaining between them. The CDR3 consists of 11 residues. The DNA for the CDR3 is TGTGCCAGCAGTTTACAGGGGAAAGTGTTCTTC. It yields the protein CASSLQGKVFF.

The J gene is TRBJ1-6, the V gene TRBV28, with unresolved D. The CDR3 spans 14 residues. From germline, CDR1 is MDHEN and CDR2 SYDVKM. Trimming removed 5 bases from V and 8 bases from J, with 13 bases in between. CDR3 nucleotide sequence: TGTGCCAGCAGTATTCCGTTTGGCTATTCACCCCTCCACTTT. Protein: CASSIPFGYSPLHF.

The chain joins TRBV14 to TRBJ2-7, with a tentative D call TRBD1 (6 bases). The CDR3 covers 14 residues. V was shortened by 7 bases and J by 3 bases, with 16 bases between the two germline ends. Germline CDR1 is SGHDN and CDR2 is FVKESK. The CDR3, as DNA: TGTGCCAGCACCCAGGGGACCGCCTTCTACGAGCAGTACTTC. This encodes CASTQGTAFYEQYF.

The gene calls are TRBV24-1 and TRBJ2-5, with 7 bases lining up with TRBD1. This CDR3 comprises 13 residues. J lost 5 bases, V lost 3 bases, and 2 bases had no gene match. CDR1 and CDR2 (germline): KGHDR, SFDVKD. CDR3 in amino acids: CATSDQGVETQYF. CDR3 in DNA: TGTGCCACCAGTGATCAGGGGGTGGAGACCCAGTACTTC.

This sequence joins TRBV4-3 and TRBJ2-3; a possible D gene is TRBD1 (5 bases). The CDR3 runs to 15 residues. The V and J ends lost 0 bases and 0 bases respectively, with 7 bases between them. Germline CDR1 is LGHNA and CDR2 is YSLEER. The CDR3 loop reads CASSQDRGSTDTQYF. CDR3 DNA: TGCGCCAGCAGCCAAGATAGGGGCAGCACAGATACGCAGTATTTT.

The J gene is TRBJ1-4, the V gene TRBV5-4, with TRBD1 identical over 7 bases. The germline V gene has CDR1 SGHNT and CDR2 YYREEE (reference sequence). Germline trimming cut 4 bases from V and 5 bases from J; bases unmatched to any gene: 5. This CDR3 is built from 14 residues. CDR3 residues: CASSPGQRNEKLFF. For the CDR3, the DNA is TGTGCCAGCAGCCCGGGACAGAGAAATGAAAAACTGTTTTTT.

V usage is TRBV6-6 and J usage is TRBJ2-1, with D unclear. This CDR3 contains 11 residues. Per germline, CDR1 MNHNY and CDR2 SVGAGI (reference sequence). Trimming stripped 5 bases from V and 10 bases from J, with 9 bases between. In nucleotides, the CDR3 is TGTGCCAGCAGTACGGTACGGGAGCAGTTCTTC. Protein product: CASSTVREQFF.

This chain uses TRBV4-3 with TRBJ2-2; tentative D call: TRBD1 (6 bases). V lost 3 bases, J lost 9 bases, and 14 bases lay in between. The CDR3 has 14 residues. Germline V gives CDR1 LGHNA, CDR2 YSLEER. The CDR3 nucleotides read TGCGCCAGCAGCCATGTCTCCGGGACAAGGGAGCTGTTTTTT. Its translation: CASSHVSGTRELFF.

The genes are TRBV25-1 and TRBJ1-1; TRBD1 aligns across 7 bases. Germline V gene data show CDR1 as MGHDK and CDR2 as SYGVNS. J was trimmed by 1 base and V by 6 bases; bases with no gene match: 5. There are 14 residues in the CDR3. For the CDR3, the DNA is TGTGCCAGCAGAGAGACAGGGAGGAACACTGAAGCTTTCTTT. This encodes CASRETGRNTEAFF.

This clone has just one count. V gene TRBV4-3 combines with J gene TRBJ1-2; D unclear. This CDR3 has 14 amino acids. Trimming stripped 4 bases from V and 4 bases from J, with 13 bases between. Germline loops: CDR1 LGHNA, CDR2 YSLEER. The CDR3 DNA reads TGCGCCAGCAGCCTACTAGAGGGCGGCTATGGCTACACCTTC. Translating it yields CASSLLEGGYGYTF.

V is TRBV7-2 and J is TRBJ2-7; D is possibly TRBD1 or TRBD2 (6 bases each). The V gene's germline CDR1 is SGHTA and CDR2 FQGNSA. The V end was cut by 2 bases, the J end by 4 bases, with 12 bases between. The length of the CDR3 is 14 residues. CDR3 residues: CASSLRQGRYEQYF. Here the CDR3 DNA reads TGTGCCAGCAGCTTAAGGCAGGGGAGGTACGAGCAGTACTTC. The variable domain in full, completed from reference TRBV7-2 and TRBJ2-7, reads GAGVSQSPSNKVTEKGKDVELRCDPISGHTALYWYRQSLGQGLEFLIYFQGNSAPDKSGLPSDRFSAERTGGSVSTLTIQRTQQEDSAVYLCASSLRQGRYEQYFGPGTRLTVT.

The chain combines TRBV11-3 with TRBJ2-7; D might be TRBD1 or TRBD2, each matching 5 bases. Trimming stripped 6 bases from V and 1 base from J, with 10 bases between. Germline CDR1 reads SGHNT; CDR2 reads YENEEA. This CDR3 has 13 residues. The CDR3 coding sequence is TGTGCCAGCAGTGGGGACGGATCCTACGAGCAGTACTTC. It codes for CASSGDGSYEQYF.

The chain recombines TRBV7-2 with TRBJ2-1; the D is unclear. The CDR3 has 16 amino acids. The germline V gene encodes CDR1 SGHTA and CDR2 FQGNSA. The V end was cut by 2 bases, the J end by 3 bases, with 14 bases between. This chain's CDR3 is CASSLSWAANYNEQFF. The CDR3, as DNA: TGTGCCAGCAGCTTATCTTGGGCAGCGAACTACAATGAGCAGTTCTTC. Supplemented by reference TRBV7-2 and TRBJ2-1, the full variable domain reads GAGVSQSPSNKVTEKGKDVELRCDPISGHTALYWYRQSLGQGLEFLIYFQGNSAPDKSGLPSDRFSAERTGGSVSTLTIQRTQQEDSAVYLCASSLSWAANYNEQFFGPGTRLTVL.